This note documents a single T cell receptor beta chain sequence. No antigen is known for it. This sample is drawn from a study of cytomegalovirus exposure and HLA in healthy donors. The PCR employed 60 Vbeta primers together with 13 Jbeta primers. The protocol was immunoSEQ multiplex PCR, while the TCRdb copy is restricted to in-frame clones and leaves out a portion. Its table records under 130,000 clones. Study results and limitations: Follow-up analysis found HLA locus-dependent TCR association rates, highest for DRB1 and lowest for HLA-C. Later analysis associated a missense DCLRE1C variant with TCR beta V- and J-gene trimming.

CDR3 size: 16 residues. V gave up 4 bases and J gave up 0 bases; unmatched junction bases: 5. The germline V gene has CDR1 SGHTA and CDR2 FQGNSA. The sample taken for sequencing was PBMCs. This sequence joins TRBV7-2 and TRBJ1-5; 8 bases line up with TRBD1. This clonotype was obtained from a man aged 40-50 years in good health and CMV-seronegative. Written as DNA, the CDR3 is TGTGCCAGCAGCTCCGGGGGGACAGGTAGCAATCAGCCCCAGCATTTT. Protein: CASSSGGTGSNQPQHF.